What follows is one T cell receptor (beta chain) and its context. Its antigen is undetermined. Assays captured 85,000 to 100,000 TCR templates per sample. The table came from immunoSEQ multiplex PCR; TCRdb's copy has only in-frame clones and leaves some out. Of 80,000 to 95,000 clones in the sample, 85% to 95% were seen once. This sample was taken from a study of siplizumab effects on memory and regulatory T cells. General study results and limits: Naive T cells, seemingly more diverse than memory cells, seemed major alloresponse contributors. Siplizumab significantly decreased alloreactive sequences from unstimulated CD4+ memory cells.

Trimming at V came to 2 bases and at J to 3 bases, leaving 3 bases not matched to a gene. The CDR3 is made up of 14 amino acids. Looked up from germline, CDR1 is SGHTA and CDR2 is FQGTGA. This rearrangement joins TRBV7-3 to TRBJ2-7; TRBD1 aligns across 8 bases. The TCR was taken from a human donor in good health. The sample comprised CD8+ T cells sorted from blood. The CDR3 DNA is TGTGCCAGCAGCTTAGGGACAGGTAACTACGAGCAGTACTTC. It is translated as CASSLGTGNYEQYF.